The 9 T cell receptor beta chains below were found in one sample sequenced in a study of regulatory T cells in long-lasting Graves disease. This sample's time point: newly diagnosed GD, antithyroid drugs for less than 3 months. The TCR library was made from RNA that had been extracted from PBMCs in TRIzol. Libraries of TCR beta came from iRepertoire HTBI primers plus Arm-PCR of CDR3 regions. TCRdb re-called the multiplex PCR reads with MiXCR, one entry per CDR3 protein. The table has hundreds of thousands of distinct CDR3 sequences, over 15% seen once. These data also featured in a second study, about T cells in Graves' hyperthyroidism and ophthalmopathy.

The specimen was peripheral blood mononuclear cells (PBMCs), collected at new diagnosis, from a patient treated with antithyroid drugs. Every receptor here comes from a man in his forties with Graves disease.

The V and J genes are TRBV19 and TRBJ1-1; D not certain. The CDR3 runs 13 residues. Germline V CDR1 and CDR2: LNHDA, SQIVND (reference sequence). The V end was cut by 4 bases, the J end by 1 base, with 7 bases between. CDR3 in amino acids: CASSTRQNTEAFF. CDR3 DNA: TGTGCCAGTAGTACTAGACAGAACACTGAAGCTTTCTTT.

On this clonotype itself: With a much larger clone just one base away, this may be a read error. The conserved phenylalanine or tryptophan normally closing the CDR3 is absent here, so this likely arose from a read error. The gene calls are TRBV3-1 and TRBJ2-7, with TRBD1 as a possible D gene (6 bases). The CDR3 sequence is 16 residues long. The germline gives CDR1 LGHDT, CDR2 YNNKEL (reference sequence). With 8 bases removed from V and 1 base from J, the gap between germline ends came to 21 bases. The CDR3: CASARSGAGASYEQYL. The CDR3 nucleotides read TGTGCCAGCGCCCGGTCCGGGGCAGGGGCGTCCTACGAGCAGTACCTC.

This clonotype occurred many times. DNA for the CDR3: TGTGCCAGCAGGTCTAGACAGGGGTCCTCTTCTCGCTACGAGCAGTACTTC. Translated: CASRSRQGSSSRYEQYF. V usage is TRBV6-1 and J usage is TRBJ2-7, with 8 bases identical to TRBD1. J was trimmed by 3 bases and V by 6 bases; bases with no gene match: 16. Germline loops: CDR1 MNHNS, CDR2 SASEGT. The CDR3 is 17 residues long.

This clonotype appeared many times. The CDR3 loop is CSASGGAVTGELFF. CDR3 sequence (DNA): TGCAGTGCTAGCGGGGGGGCGGTCACCGGGGAGCTGTTTTTT. The chain has TRBV20-1 and TRBJ2-2, with 8 bases that match TRBD2. The ends lost 3 bases at V and 4 bases at J; junction bases unmatched: 4. The CDR3 spans 14 residues. Germline CDR1 and CDR2: DFQATT and SNEGSKA (reference sequence).

V is TRBV7-9 and J is TRBJ2-3, with 7 nucleotides matching TRBD1. CDR3 length: 19 residues. Germline V CDR1 and CDR2: SEHNR, FQNEAQ (reference sequence). After removal of 5 bases from V and 5 bases from J, the junction contained 22 bases not matched to a gene. The chain's CDR3 is CASSPTGPGTGDRGDTQYF. The CDR3 DNA is TGTGCCAGCAGCCCGACCGGCCCGGGGACCGGGGACAGAGGAGATACGCAGTATTTT.

This clonotype appeared many times. This chain joins TRBV12-3 or TRBV12-4 and TRBJ2-7; the D is unclear. The V end was cut by 6 bases, the J end by 0 bases, with 12 bases between. CDR3 length: 14 residues. The CDR3 region is CASSVNGFSYEQYF. DNA for the CDR3: TGTGCCAGCAGCGTAAACGGGTTCTCCTACGAGCAGTACTTC.

Comments on this clonotype: With a much larger clone just one base away, this may be a read error. This chain joins TRBV20-1 and TRBJ2-1; tentative D call: TRBD1 (5 bases). V was trimmed by 2 bases and J by 2 bases, leaving 10 bases between them. The CDR3 spans 14 residues. Germline assignment: CDR1 DFQATT and CDR2 SNEGSKA (reference sequence). CDR3 DNA: TGCAGTGCTAGAAGTCAGGGTGCCTACAATGAGCAGTTCTTC. Translating gives CSARSQGAYNEQFF.

The rearrangement uses TRBV28 and TRBJ1-2; 9 nucleotides line up with TRBD1. This CDR3 spans 15 amino acids. Germline assignment: CDR1 MDHEN and CDR2 SYDVKM. The trim removed 4 bases at V and 7 bases at J, leaving 10 bases unmatched. The CDR3 coding sequence is TGTGCCAGCAGTTGGCTTGACAGGGGGGGAGGTGGCTACACCTTC. The encoded protein is CASSWLDRGGGGYTF.

The V call is TRBV6-4, the J call TRBJ2-3; 9 bases agree with TRBD1. The CDR3 contains 18 residues. Germline values: CDR1 MRHNA, CDR2 SNTAGT. Trimming at V came to 3 bases and at J to 5 bases, leaving 15 bases not matched to a gene. The CDR3 sequence: CASSEFGTGTRAGDTQYF. CDR3 nucleotides: TGTGCCAGCAGTGAGTTCGGGACAGGGACCCGGGCAGGAGATACGCAGTATTTT.